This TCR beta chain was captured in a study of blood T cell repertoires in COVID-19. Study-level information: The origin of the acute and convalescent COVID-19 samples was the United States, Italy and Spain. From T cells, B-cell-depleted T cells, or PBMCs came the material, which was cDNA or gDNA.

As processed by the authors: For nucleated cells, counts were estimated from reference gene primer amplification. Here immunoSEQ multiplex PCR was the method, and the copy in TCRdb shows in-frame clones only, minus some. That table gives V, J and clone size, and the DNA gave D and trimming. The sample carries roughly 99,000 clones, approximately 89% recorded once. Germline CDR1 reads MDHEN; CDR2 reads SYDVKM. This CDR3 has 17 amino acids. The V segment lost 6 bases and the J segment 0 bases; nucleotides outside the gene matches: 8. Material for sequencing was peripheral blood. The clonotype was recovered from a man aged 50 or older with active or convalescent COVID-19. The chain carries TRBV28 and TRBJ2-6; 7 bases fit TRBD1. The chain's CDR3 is CASRGTALFSGANVLTF. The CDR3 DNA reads TGTGCCAGCAGGGGGACAGCTTTGTTCTCTGGGGCCAACGTCCTGACTTTC.